Each of the 17 T cell receptor beta chains below was sequenced from the same sample in a study of blood T cell repertoires in COVID-19. The protocol was immunoSEQ multiplex PCR, while the TCRdb copy is restricted to in-frame clones and leaves out a portion. The sample carries just under 95,000 clones, over 70% recorded once. The sample taken for sequencing was peripheral blood. The receptor set was obtained from a human donor in a cohort sampled during active COVID-19.

This clone showed up just once. The chain couples TRBV19 to TRBJ2-7; tentative D call: TRBD2 (7 bases). V was shortened by 6 bases and J by 4 bases, with 16 bases between the two germline ends. Germline lookup yields CDR1 LNHDA and CDR2 SQIVND (reference sequence). This CDR3 is 14 amino acids long. CDR3 region: CASSTTGGVYEQYF. The CDR3 nucleotides are TGTGCCAGTAGCACGACGGGGGGCGTATACGAGCAGTACTTC.

The chain has TRBV12-3 or TRBV12-4 and TRBJ1-5; D might be TRBD1 (5 bases). V was trimmed by 4 bases and J by 6 bases, leaving 10 bases between them. The CDR3 contains 13 residues. In DNA, the CDR3 is TGTGCCAGCAGTTGGGGGGAGGGTCAGCCCCAGCATTTT. Protein: CASSWGEGQPQHF.

This clone has just one count. The chain couples TRBV5-8 to TRBJ2-2; 9 bases agree with TRBD1. CDR1 is SGHTS and CDR2 is YDEGEE in the germline V gene. V shed 4 bases and J 4 bases; nucleotides not matched to a gene: 8. The CDR3 runs to 16 residues. CDR3 coding DNA: TGTGCCAGCAGCCCCTTTCTGACAGGGGGCACCGGGGAGCTGTTTTTT. Translation: CASSPFLTGGTGELFF.

The rearrangement links TRBV7-9 to TRBJ2-7; 10 positions agree with TRBD1. The germline V gene encodes CDR1 SEHNR and CDR2 FQNEAQ (reference sequence). V lost 5 bases and J lost 3; bases outside the gene matches: 7. The CDR3 spans 15 residues. CDR3 sequence (DNA): TGTGCCAGCAGCGGAGCCGGGACAGGGGTCTACGAGCAGTACTTC. Translated: CASSGAGTGVYEQYF.

In this sample, this clone turned up a few times. The chain couples TRBV5-1 to TRBJ1-2; D possibly corresponds to TRBD1 (5 bases). Germline CDR1 is SGHRS and CDR2 is YFSETQ. V lost 5 bases and J 4 bases, leaving 18 bases between the germline ends. CDR3 length equals 15 residues. CDR3 nucleotide sequence: TGCGCCAGCAGTGAACAAAGTGGCAGGGCCTATGGCTACACCTTC. This codes for CASSEQSGRAYGYTF.

This chain's CDR3 is CASSLEANEAQYF. The CDR3 coding sequence is TGTGCCAGCAGCTTAGAGGCGAACGAGGCGCAGTATTTT. The V call is TRBV7-2, the J call TRBJ2-3; D is uncertain. Trimming pared 1 base from V and 10 bases from J, leaving 12 bases between. Germline assignment: CDR1 SGHTA and CDR2 FQGNSA. The CDR3 has 13 residues.

This sequence joins TRBV5-6 and TRBJ2-7, with D perhaps TRBD1 (5 bases). Germline CDR1 is SGHDT and CDR2 is YYEEEE. The CDR3 totals 14 residues. The V gene lost 2 bases and the J gene lost 2 bases, with 11 bases spanning the gap. CDR3 in DNA: TGTGCCAGCAGCTTTCAGGGCGTTACCTACGAGCAGTACTTC. Its translation is CASSFQGVTYEQYF.

This clone is a singleton in its sample. The chain links TRBV28 to TRBJ1-2; D is ambiguous. CDR3 length equals 12 residues. The V end was cut by 10 bases, the J end by 4 bases, with 13 bases between. Germline V CDR1 and CDR2: MDHEN, SYDVKM. The CDR3 region has the DNA TGTGCCATTTCCCCACCCGGCTATGGCTACACCTTC. Encoded protein: CAISPPGYGYTF.

There are a few counts of this clone. The CDR3 reads CASSLSGSGDEQYF. In nucleotides, the CDR3 is TGTGCCAGCAGCTTATCCGGGAGTGGTGACGAGCAGTACTTC. This rearrangement joins TRBV7-3 to TRBJ2-7; the D gene is possibly TRBD2 (6 bases). Per germline, CDR1 SGHTA and CDR2 FQGTGA. The CDR3 runs to 14 residues. Trimming took off 2 bases at V and 5 bases at J, with 13 bases between the two ends.

The J gene is TRBJ1-5, the V gene TRBV6-5, with TRBD1 matching 7 bases. CDR1 MNHEY and CDR2 SVGAGI come from the germline V gene. The CDR3 has 16 residues. The ends lost 0 bases at V and 9 bases at J; junction bases unmatched: 11. CDR3 residues: CASSYSIGDSRTPQHF. DNA of the CDR3: TGTGCCAGCAGTTACTCGATAGGGGACAGCAGGACGCCCCAGCATTTT.

The chain employs TRBV19 and TRBJ1-3; unclear D gene. The germline V gene has CDR1 LNHDA and CDR2 SQIVND (reference sequence). The length of the CDR3 is 13 residues. V was cut by 8 bases and J by 1 base, with 9 bases left in between. As DNA, the CDR3 is TGTGCCAGTGGAGGCATATCTGGAAACACCATATATTTT. Encoded protein: CASGGISGNTIYF. Variable domain in full (rest from reference TRBV19 and TRBJ1-3): DGGITQSPKYLFRKEGQNVTLSCEQNLNHDAMYWYRQDPGQGLRLIYYSQIVNDFQKGDIAEGYSVSREKKESFPLTVTSAQKNPTAFYLCASGGISGNTIYFGEGSWLTVV.

The chain couples TRBV5-1 to TRBJ1-4; D possibly corresponds to TRBD1 (5 bases). The CDR3 contains 14 residues. Germline-derived CDR1 and CDR2 are SGHRS and YFSETQ. The germline V and J ends were trimmed by 4 bases and 5 bases, with 12 bases remaining between them. The CDR3 DNA reads as TGCGCCAGCAGCCCCGGCCCAGGGAATGAAAAACTGTTTTTT. Amino acid sequence: CASSPGPGNEKLFF.

The chain recombines TRBV3-1 (or the pseudogene TRBV3-2) with TRBJ1-1; D might be TRBD1 (6 bases). Per germline, CDR1 LGHDT and CDR2 YNNKEL (reference sequence). The V end lost 4 bases, the J end lost 4 bases, and 10 bases lay between the germline ends. This CDR3 has 13 amino acids. The DNA for the CDR3 is TGTGCCAGCAGCCCAGGGGTTCTCACTGAAGCTTTCTTT. This sequence encodes CASSPGVLTEAFF.

This rearrangement joins TRBV5-1 to TRBJ2-7; a possible D gene is TRBD2 (6 bases). Germline assignment: CDR1 SGHRS and CDR2 YFSETQ. The CDR3 has 14 amino acids. V was trimmed by 0 bases and J by 5 bases, leaving 12 bases between them. The CDR3, as DNA: TGCGCCAGCAGCTTGGATGTGACTAGGGACGAGCAGTACTTC. This codes for CASSLDVTRDEQYF.

This clone was detected a few times. This chain uses TRBV6-5 with TRBJ2-1; TRBD2 aligns across 9 bases. Germline values: CDR1 MNHEY, CDR2 SVGAGI. V was pared by 5 bases and J by 5 bases, with 7 bases of the junction left unmatched. This CDR3 has 15 amino acids. CDR3 residues: CASSLSGSLNNEQFF. CDR3 nucleotides: TGTGCCAGCAGTCTTAGCGGGAGTTTGAACAATGAGCAGTTCTTC.

The V and J genes are TRBV3-1 (or the pseudogene TRBV3-2) and TRBJ1-5; no clear D. Trimming removed 2 bases from V and 4 bases from J, with 3 bases in between. The CDR3 has 12 amino acids. Germline loops: CDR1 LGHDT, CDR2 YNNKEL (reference sequence). CDR3 in DNA: TGTGCCAGCAGCCAACATAATCAGCCCCAGCATTTT. Protein: CASSQHNQPQHF.

The chain has TRBV6-5 and TRBJ2-7; 8 bases match TRBD1. Germline V CDR1 and CDR2: MNHEY, SVGAGI. The CDR3 extends over 14 amino acids. The junction had 6 bases not matched to a gene; V was cut back by 5 bases and J by 3 bases. As DNA, the CDR3 is TGTGCCAGCAGTCCCCGACAGGGGTTCTACGAGCAGTACTTC. Translated, it gives CASSPRQGFYEQYF.